These 18 T cell receptor beta chains were sequenced from one sample in a study of neurological immune-mediated disorders (dated by TCRdb to about 2019). The time point label on this specimen signifies: longitudinal time-point 3. Library preparation used 5' RACE. Sequencing was performed on an Illumina HiSeq 2500. TCRdb reprocessing: public reads trimmed at Q25 with fastp, clones called with MiXCR, in-frame beta chains kept. Records with the same CDR3 protein are collapsed into one entry carrying the most frequent genes and DNA. For this sample the table gives 93,000 or so distinct CDR3 sequences, of which about 10% were detected only once. The ten largest clonotypes hold around 3.3% of the sample. Material: PBMCs. These TCRs come from a female donor with HTLV-1-associated myelopathy (HAM/TSP).

This clonotype was seen at least ten times. The chain combines TRBV29-1 with TRBJ1-4; a possible D gene is TRBD1 (5 bases). CDR3 size: 13 residues. The V end was cut by 5 bases, the J end by 8 bases, with 15 bases between. The germline V gene has CDR1 SQVTM and CDR2 ANQGSEA. CDR3 coding DNA: TGCAGCGTTTTTAACAGGCCGGGCGAAAAACTGTTTTTT. Translating gives CSVFNRPGEKLFF.

This clonotype was seen at least ten times. The rearrangement joins TRBV2 to TRBJ2-1, with no clear D. This CDR3 has 14 amino acids. V was cut by 5 bases and J by 5 bases, with 13 bases left in between. The germline CDR1 and CDR2 sequences are SNHLY and FYNNEI. Here the CDR3 DNA reads TGTGCCAGCAGTTACATTCCAAAAGACAATGAGCAGTTCTTC. Translating gives CASSYIPKDNEQFF. Using reference TRBV2 and TRBJ2-1 for the parts outside the CDR3, the full variable domain is EPEVTQTPSHQVTQMGQEVILRCVPISNHLYFYWYRQILGQKVEFLVSFYNNEISEKSEIFDDQFSVERPDGSNFTLKIRSTKLEDSAMYFCASSYIPKDNEQFFGPGTRLTVL.

CDR3 bases: TGCGCCAGCAGGATACCAGGGTCCGGGGAGCTGTTTTTT. Translated, it gives CASRIPGSGELFF. The genes are TRBV5-1 and TRBJ2-2, with a tentative D call TRBD1 (5 bases). Trimming stripped 5 bases from V and 6 bases from J, with 11 bases between. The CDR3 is 13 amino acids. Germline loops: CDR1 SGHRS, CDR2 YFSETQ. Together with reference TRBV5-1 and TRBJ2-2, the CDR3 gives the full variable domain: KAGVTQTPRYLIKTRGQQVTLSCSPISGHRSVSWYQQTPGQGLQFLFEYFSETQRNKGNFPGRFSGRQFSNSRSEMNVSTLELGDSALYLCASRIPGSGELFFGEGSRLTVL.

This clonotype has ten or more counts. The chain employs TRBV29-1 and TRBJ2-7; D remains unclear. The germline V gene has CDR1 SQVTM and CDR2 ANQGSEA. Trimming pared 4 bases from V and 6 bases from J, leaving 10 bases between. This CDR3 is 11 amino acids long. CDR3 coding DNA: TGCAGCGTTGTAGAAGGGCGCGAGCAGTACTTC. Translation: CSVVEGREQYF.

The gene calls are TRBV29-1 and TRBJ2-7, with 11 bases matching TRBD1. The CDR3 has 13 residues. The V gene end was trimmed by 7 bases and the J gene end by 6 bases; junction bases not matched to a gene: 8. From germline, CDR1 is SQVTM and CDR2 ANQGSEA. The CDR3 reads CSAQGTGGGEQYF. The CDR3 DNA sequence: TGCAGCGCCCAGGGGACAGGGGGTGGCGAGCAGTACTTC.

The rearrangement joins TRBV4-1 to TRBJ2-7; TRBD2 might be the D (5 bases). The V end was cut by 5 bases, the J end by 3 bases, with 11 bases between. This CDR3 contains 13 residues. CDR1 is MGHRA, CDR2 YSYEKL, per germline. The CDR3 coding sequence is TGCGCCAGCAGCGCAGGACTTCTCTACGAGCAGTACTTC. Translating it yields CASSAGLLYEQYF.

This clonotype was counted ten times or more. This chain joins TRBV7-2 and TRBJ2-7, with a tentative D call TRBD1 (6 bases). Per germline, CDR1 SGHTA and CDR2 FQGNSA. The CDR3 runs to 15 residues. V was clipped by 3 bases and J by 0 bases, with 12 bases between them. CDR3 residues: CASSFGQGSSYEQYF. The CDR3 nucleotides are TGTGCCAGCAGCTTCGGGCAGGGGAGCTCCTACGAGCAGTACTTC.

A word on this clonotype: Likely a read error: the CDR3 ends without its conserved phenylalanine or tryptophan. The limits of the CDR3 on the DNA are not certain, so only TCRdb's listed CDR3 is given. The chain is built from TRBV20-1 and TRBJ1-2. The CDR3 numbers 10 amino acids, ends counted. Looked up from germline, CDR1 is DFQATT and CDR2 is SNEGSKA (reference sequence). The CDR3 sequence is CSASKGEVKV.

This clonotype was recorded many times. The chain joins TRBV2 to TRBJ1-2; possible D gene TRBD1, 5 bases. Per germline, CDR1 SNHLY and CDR2 FYNNEI. This CDR3 has 16 residues. V lost 5 bases, J lost 1 base, and 17 bases lay in between. In DNA form, the CDR3 reads TGTGCCAGCAGTCCCCTTGGAGGACAAGTTAACTATGGCTACACCTTC. Its protein is CASSPLGGQVNYGYTF.

This clonotype was seen only a few times. The chain couples TRBV5-1 to TRBJ1-1; D unresolved. The length of the CDR3 is 14 residues. Germline V lookup: CDR1 SGHRS, CDR2 YFSETQ. V was clipped by 1 base and J by 4 bases, with 11 bases between them. The CDR3 loop is CASSLIPDGTEAFF. CDR3 nucleotides: TGCGCCAGCAGCTTGATTCCGGACGGCACTGAAGCTTTCTTT.

This clonotype was counted many times. The genes are TRBV28 and TRBJ1-2; D is undetermined. V was shortened by 7 bases and J by 7 bases, with 25 bases between the two germline ends. The germline V gene has CDR1 MDHEN and CDR2 SYDVKM. The CDR3 is made up of 16 amino acids. The CDR3 DNA reads TGTGCCAGCAACCTTGTTCGGGCCAACGGTCCGGGTGGCTACACCTTC. It translates to CASNLVRANGPGGYTF.

This clonotype was observed at least ten times. J is TRBJ2-1 and V is TRBV4-2; possibly TRBD1 for D (6 bases). The CDR3 totals 17 residues. V shed 2 bases and J shed 8 bases, with 22 bases lying between them. CDR1 and CDR2 (germline): LGHNA, YNFKEQ. The CDR3 protein is CASSQRLRDTEHYEQFF. In DNA, the CDR3 is TGTGCCAGCAGCCAACGACTCCGGGACACGGAGCACTATGAGCAGTTCTTC.

Many counts were recorded for this clonotype. This chain uses TRBV20-1 with TRBJ1-5; D may be TRBD1 (5 bases). V was clipped by 2 bases and J by 7 bases, with 12 bases between them. The CDR3 loop spans 13 amino acids. The germline V gene encodes CDR1 DFQATT and CDR2 SNEGSKA (reference sequence). The CDR3 here is CSARRQGGQPQHF. The CDR3 DNA follows: TGCAGTGCTAGAAGGCAGGGAGGCCAGCCCCAGCATTTT.

Ten or more counts support this clonotype. The J gene is TRBJ2-1, the V gene TRBV5-5; D perhaps matches TRBD1 (5 bases). In germline, CDR1 is SGHKS, CDR2 YYEKEE (reference sequence). There are 13 residues in the CDR3. Trimming pared 1 base from V and 5 bases from J, leaving 7 bases between. The CDR3 sequence: CASSLTGNNEQFF. The CDR3 bases are TGTGCCAGCAGCTTGACAGGTAACAATGAGCAGTTCTTC. Looking up the rest from reference TRBV5-5 and TRBJ2-1 gives the full variable domain: DAGVTQSPTHLIKTRGQQVTLRCSPISGHKSVSWYQQVLGQGPQFIFQYYEKEERGRGNFPDRFSARQFPNYSSELNVNALLLGDSALYLCASSLTGNNEQFFGPGTRLTVL.

This chain links TRBV29-1 with TRBJ2-7; possibly TRBD1 for D (6 bases). The V and J ends lost 1 base and 0 bases respectively, with 10 bases between them. The CDR3 is 14 amino acids. CDR1 is SQVTM, CDR2 ANQGSEA, per germline. DNA for the CDR3: TGCAGCGTTGAAGTGAGGGGGATCTCCTACGAGCAGTACTTC. Translating gives CSVEVRGISYEQYF.

This clonotype appeared many times. The rearrangement joins TRBV5-1 to TRBJ1-2; D is perhaps TRBD1 (5 bases). The germline V and J ends were trimmed by 0 bases and 3 bases, with 15 bases remaining between them. Germline V gene data show CDR1 as SGHRS and CDR2 as YFSETQ. This CDR3 is 16 amino acids long. As DNA, the CDR3 is TGCGCCAGCAGCTTGGCACAAGGGGCTGGTTACTATGGCTACACCTTC. It specifies CASSLAQGAGYYGYTF.

This clonotype was recorded at least ten times. The rearrangement joins TRBV5-1 to TRBJ1-1, with unresolved D. Germline V CDR1 and CDR2: SGHRS, YFSETQ. The CDR3 runs to 14 residues. The V end lost 0 bases, the J end lost 0 bases, and 6 bases lay between the germline ends. The CDR3 nucleotides are TGCGCCAGCAGCTTGGCCAAGGTGAACACTGAAGCTTTCTTT. This codes for CASSLAKVNTEAFF.

Many counts were recorded for this clonotype. This chain uses TRBV14 with TRBJ1-4; 9 bases align to TRBD1. After removal of 1 base from V and 5 bases from J, the junction contained 5 bases not matched to a gene. CDR3 length equals 16 residues. In germline, CDR1 is SGHDN, CDR2 FVKESK. DNA of the CDR3: TGTGCCAGCAGCCAAGCCACAGGGGGCCCAAATGAAAAACTGTTTTTT. It is translated as CASSQATGGPNEKLFF.